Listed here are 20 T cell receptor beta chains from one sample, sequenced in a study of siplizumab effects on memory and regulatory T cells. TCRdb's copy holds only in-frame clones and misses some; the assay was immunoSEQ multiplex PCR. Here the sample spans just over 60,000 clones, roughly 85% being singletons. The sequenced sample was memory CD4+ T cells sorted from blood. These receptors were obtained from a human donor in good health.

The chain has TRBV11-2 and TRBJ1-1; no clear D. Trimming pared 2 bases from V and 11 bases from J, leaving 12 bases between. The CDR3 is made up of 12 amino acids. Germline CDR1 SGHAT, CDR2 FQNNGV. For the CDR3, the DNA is TGTGCCAGCAGCTTATCCCGAATGGGGGCTTTCTTT. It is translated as CASSLSRMGAFF. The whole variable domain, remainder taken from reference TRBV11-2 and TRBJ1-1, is EAGVAQSPRYKIIEKRQSVAFWCNPISGHATLYWYQQILGQGPKLLIQFQNNGVVDDSQLPKDRFSAERLKGVDSTLKIQPAKLEDSAVYLCASSLSRMGAFFGQGTRLTVV.

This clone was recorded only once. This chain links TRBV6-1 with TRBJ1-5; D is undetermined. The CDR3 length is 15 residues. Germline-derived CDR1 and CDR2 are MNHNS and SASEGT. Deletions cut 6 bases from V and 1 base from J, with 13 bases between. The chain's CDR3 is CASSPPRESNQPQHF. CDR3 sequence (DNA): TGTGCCAGCAGCCCTCCCCGGGAGAGCAATCAGCCCCAGCATTTT.

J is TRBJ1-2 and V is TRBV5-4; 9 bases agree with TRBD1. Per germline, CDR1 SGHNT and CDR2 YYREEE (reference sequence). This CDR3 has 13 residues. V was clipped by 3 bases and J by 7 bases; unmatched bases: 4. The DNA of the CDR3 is TGTGCCAGCAGCTGGACAGGGGACCCTGGCTACACCTTC. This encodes CASSWTGDPGYTF.

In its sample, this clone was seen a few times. This chain's CDR3 is CASTGVTPNNSPLHF. Written as DNA, the CDR3 is TGTGCCAGCACAGGGGTAACACCGAATAATTCACCCCTCCACTTT. This chain connects TRBV27 to TRBJ1-6; possibly TRBD1 for D (6 bases). The V end was cut by 7 bases, the J end by 5 bases, with 15 bases between. Germline CDR1 and CDR2: MNHEY and SMNVEV (reference sequence). The CDR3 extends over 15 amino acids.

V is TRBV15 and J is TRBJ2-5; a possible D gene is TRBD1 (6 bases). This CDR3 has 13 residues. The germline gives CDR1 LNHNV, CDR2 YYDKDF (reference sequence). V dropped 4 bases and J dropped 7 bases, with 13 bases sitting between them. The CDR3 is CATSNKKGGTQYF. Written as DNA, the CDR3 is TGTGCCACCAGCAACAAAAAAGGGGGGACCCAGTACTTC.

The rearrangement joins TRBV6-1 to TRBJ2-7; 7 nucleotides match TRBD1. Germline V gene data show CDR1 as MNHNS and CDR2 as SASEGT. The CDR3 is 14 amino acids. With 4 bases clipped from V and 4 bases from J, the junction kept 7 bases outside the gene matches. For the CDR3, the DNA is TGTGCCAGCAGTGTGGGCAGGGGGTGGTACGAGCAGTACTTC. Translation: CASSVGRGWYEQYF.

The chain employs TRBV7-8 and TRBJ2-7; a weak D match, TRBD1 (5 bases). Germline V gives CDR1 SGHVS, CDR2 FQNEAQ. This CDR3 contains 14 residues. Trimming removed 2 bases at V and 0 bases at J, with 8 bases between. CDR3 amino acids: CASSLQGISYEQYF. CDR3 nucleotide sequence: TGTGCCAGCAGCTTACAGGGCATCTCCTACGAGCAGTACTTC. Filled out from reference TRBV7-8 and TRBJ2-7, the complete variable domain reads GAGVSQSPRYKVAKRGQDVALRCDPISGHVSLFWYQQALGQGPEFLTYFQNEAQLDKSGLPSDRFFAERPEGSVSTLKIQRTQQEDSAVYLCASSLQGISYEQYFGPGTRLTVT.

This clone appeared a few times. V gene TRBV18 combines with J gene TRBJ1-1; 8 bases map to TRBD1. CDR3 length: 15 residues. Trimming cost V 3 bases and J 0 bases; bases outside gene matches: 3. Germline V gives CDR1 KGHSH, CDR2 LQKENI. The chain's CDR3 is CASSPLTGVNTEAFF. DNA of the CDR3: TGTGCCAGCTCACCGCTGACAGGGGTGAACACTGAAGCTTTCTTT.

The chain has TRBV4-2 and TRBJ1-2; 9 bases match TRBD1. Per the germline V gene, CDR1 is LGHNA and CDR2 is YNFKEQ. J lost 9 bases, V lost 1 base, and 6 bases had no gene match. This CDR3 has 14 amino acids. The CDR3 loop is CASSQGTGEGSYTF. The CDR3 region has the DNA TGTGCCAGCAGCCAAGGGACAGGGGAAGGGAGCTACACCTTC.

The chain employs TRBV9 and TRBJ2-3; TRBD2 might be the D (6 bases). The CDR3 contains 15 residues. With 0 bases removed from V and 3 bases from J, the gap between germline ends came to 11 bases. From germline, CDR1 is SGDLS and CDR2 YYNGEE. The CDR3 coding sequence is TGTGCCAGCAGCGTAGGGGGGGTCTGGACAGATACGCAGTATTTT. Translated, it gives CASSVGGVWTDTQYF.

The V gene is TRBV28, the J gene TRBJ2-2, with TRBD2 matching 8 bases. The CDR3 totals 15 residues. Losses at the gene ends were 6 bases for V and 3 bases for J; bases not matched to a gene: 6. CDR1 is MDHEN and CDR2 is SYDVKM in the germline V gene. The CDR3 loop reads CASSPGGADTGELFF. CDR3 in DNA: TGTGCCAGCAGCCCCGGGGGGGCCGACACCGGGGAGCTGTTTTTT.

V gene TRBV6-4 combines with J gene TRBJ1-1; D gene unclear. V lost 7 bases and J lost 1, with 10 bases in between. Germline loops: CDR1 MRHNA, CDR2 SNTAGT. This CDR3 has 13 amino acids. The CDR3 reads CASKAQSNTEAFF. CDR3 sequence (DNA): TGTGCCAGCAAAGCGCAGTCGAACACTGAAGCTTTCTTT.

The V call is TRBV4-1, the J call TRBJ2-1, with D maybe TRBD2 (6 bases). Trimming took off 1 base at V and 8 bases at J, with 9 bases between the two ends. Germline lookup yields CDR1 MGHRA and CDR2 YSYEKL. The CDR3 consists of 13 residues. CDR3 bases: TGCGCCAGCAGCCAAGGCTGGGGGGATGAGCAGTTCTTC. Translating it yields CASSQGWGDEQFF.

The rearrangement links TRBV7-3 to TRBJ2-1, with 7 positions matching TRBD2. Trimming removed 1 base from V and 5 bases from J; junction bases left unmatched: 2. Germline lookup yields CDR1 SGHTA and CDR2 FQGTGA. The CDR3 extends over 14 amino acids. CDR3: CASSLMGTNNEQFF. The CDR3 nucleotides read TGTGCCAGCAGCTTAATGGGGACTAACAATGAGCAGTTCTTC.

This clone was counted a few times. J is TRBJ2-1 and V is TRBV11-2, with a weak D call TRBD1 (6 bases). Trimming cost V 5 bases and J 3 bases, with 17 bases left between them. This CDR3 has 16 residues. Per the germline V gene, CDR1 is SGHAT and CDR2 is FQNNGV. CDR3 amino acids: CASSRNGQYIYNEQFF. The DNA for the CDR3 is TGTGCCAGCAGCCGGAATGGACAGTATATCTACAATGAGCAGTTCTTC.

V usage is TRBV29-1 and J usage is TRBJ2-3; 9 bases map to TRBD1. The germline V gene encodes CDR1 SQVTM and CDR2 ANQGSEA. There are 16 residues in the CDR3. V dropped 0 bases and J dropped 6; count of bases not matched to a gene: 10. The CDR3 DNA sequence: TGCAGCGTTGAAGATTCGGGACAGGGAAGTTGGGATACGCAGTATTTT. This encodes CSVEDSGQGSWDTQYF.

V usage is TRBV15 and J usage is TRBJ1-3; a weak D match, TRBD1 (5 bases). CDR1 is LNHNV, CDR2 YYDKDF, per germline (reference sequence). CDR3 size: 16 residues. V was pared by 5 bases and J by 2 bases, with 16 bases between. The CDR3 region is CATSLGEGIAGNTIYF. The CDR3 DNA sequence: TGTGCCACCAGCCTGGGGGAGGGAATAGCTGGAAACACCATATATTTT. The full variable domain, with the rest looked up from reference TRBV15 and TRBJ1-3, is DAMVIQNPRYQVTQFGKPVTLSCSQTLNHNVMYWYQQKSSQAPKLLFHYYDKDFNNEADTPDNFQSRRPNTSFCFLDIRSPGLGDTAMYLCATSLGEGIAGNTIYFGEGSWLTVV.

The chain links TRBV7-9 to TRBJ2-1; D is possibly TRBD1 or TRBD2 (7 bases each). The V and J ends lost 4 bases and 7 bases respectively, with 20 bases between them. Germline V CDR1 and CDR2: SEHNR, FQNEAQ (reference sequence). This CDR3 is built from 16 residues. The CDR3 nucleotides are TGTGCCAGCAGCTCAGGCAGGGGGGGACGTCAGAATGAGCAGTTCTTC. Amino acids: CASSSGRGGRQNEQFF.

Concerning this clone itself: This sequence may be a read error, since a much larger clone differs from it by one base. The CDR3 loop reads CASSLGVSGANVLTF. CDR3 nucleotides: TGTGCCAGCAGCTTAGGGGTTTCCGGGGCCAACGTCCTGACTTTC. This rearrangement joins TRBV11-2 to TRBJ2-6, with no clear D. The V gene's germline CDR1 is SGHAT and CDR2 FQNNGV. V gave up 1 base and J gave up 4 bases, with 8 bases separating them. This CDR3 region has 15 residues.

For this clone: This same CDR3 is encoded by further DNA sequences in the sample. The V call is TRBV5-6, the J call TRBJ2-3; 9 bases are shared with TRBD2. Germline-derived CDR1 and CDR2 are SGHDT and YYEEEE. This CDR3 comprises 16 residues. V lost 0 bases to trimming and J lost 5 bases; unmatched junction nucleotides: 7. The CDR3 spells CASSLGRGGARDTQYF. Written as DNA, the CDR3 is TGTGCCAGCAGCTTGGGTCGCGGGGGGGCTAGAGATACGCAGTATTTT. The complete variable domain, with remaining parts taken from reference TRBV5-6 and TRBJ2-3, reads DAGVTQSPTHLIKTRGQQVTLRCSPKSGHDTVSWYQQALGQGPQFIFQYYEEEERQRGNFPDRFSGHQFPNYSSELNVNALLLGDSALYLCASSLGRGGARDTQYFGPGTRLTVL.